The present entry profiles one T cell receptor (beta chain) with its context. This entry belongs to a study of human thymus T cells. Profiled with immunoSEQ multiplex PCR; TCRdb holds only in-frame clones, not every one. The table shows more than 45,000 clones, with around 94% occurring only once. Unmatched junction bases numbered 5, after V lost 4 bases and J lost 3 bases. The germline gives CDR1 SGHDN, CDR2 FVKESK. The CDR3 loop spans 15 amino acids. The TCR sequence derives from a boy under two years old with a congenital heart defect but otherwise immunologically healthy. Sequenced: blood. The chain has TRBV14 and TRBJ1-2; 10 bases align to TRBD1. The DNA of the CDR3 is TGTGCCAGCAGCCCTCCGGGACAGGGGCACTATGGCTACACCTTC. It specifies CASSPPGQGHYGYTF.